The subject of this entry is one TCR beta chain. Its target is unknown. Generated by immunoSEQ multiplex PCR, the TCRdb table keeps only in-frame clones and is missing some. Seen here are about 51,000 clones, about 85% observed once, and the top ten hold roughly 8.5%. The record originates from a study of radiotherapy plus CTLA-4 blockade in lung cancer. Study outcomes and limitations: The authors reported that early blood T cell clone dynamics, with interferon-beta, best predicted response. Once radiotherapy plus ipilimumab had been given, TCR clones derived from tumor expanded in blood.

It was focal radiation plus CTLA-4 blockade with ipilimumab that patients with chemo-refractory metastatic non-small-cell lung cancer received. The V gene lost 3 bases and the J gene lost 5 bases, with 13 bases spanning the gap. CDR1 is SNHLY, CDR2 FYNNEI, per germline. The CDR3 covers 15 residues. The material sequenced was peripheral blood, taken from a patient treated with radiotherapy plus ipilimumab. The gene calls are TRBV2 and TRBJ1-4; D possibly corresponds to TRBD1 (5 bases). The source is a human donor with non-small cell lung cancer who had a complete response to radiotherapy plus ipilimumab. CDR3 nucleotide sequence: TGTGCCAGCAGTGATCTGGGGACTTTAAATGAAAAACTGTTTTTT. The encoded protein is CASSDLGTLNEKLFF. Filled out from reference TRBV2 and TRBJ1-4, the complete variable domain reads EPEVTQTPSHQVTQMGQEVILRCVPISNHLYFYWYRQILGQKVEFLVSFYNNEISEKSEIFDDQFSVERPDGSNFTLKIRSTKLEDSAMYFCASSDLGTLNEKLFFGSGTQLSVL.